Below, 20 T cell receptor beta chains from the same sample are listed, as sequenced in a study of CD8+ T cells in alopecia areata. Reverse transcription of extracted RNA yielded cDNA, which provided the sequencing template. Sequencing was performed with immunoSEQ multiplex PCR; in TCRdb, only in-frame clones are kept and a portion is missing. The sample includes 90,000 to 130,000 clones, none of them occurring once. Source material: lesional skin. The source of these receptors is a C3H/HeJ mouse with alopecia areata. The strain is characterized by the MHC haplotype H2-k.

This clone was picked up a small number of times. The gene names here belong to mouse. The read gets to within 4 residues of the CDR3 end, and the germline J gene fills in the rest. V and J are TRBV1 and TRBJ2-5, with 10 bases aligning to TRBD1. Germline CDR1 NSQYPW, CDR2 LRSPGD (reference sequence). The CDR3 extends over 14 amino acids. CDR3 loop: CTCSEDRGKDTQYF. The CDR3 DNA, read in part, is TGCACCTGCAGTGAGGACAGGGGGAAAGAC.

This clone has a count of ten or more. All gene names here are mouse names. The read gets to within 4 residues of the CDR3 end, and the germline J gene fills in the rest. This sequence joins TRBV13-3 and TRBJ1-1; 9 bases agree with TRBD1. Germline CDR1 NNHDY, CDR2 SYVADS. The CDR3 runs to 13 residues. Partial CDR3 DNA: TGTGCCAGCAGCCCGGACAGGGGTGAA. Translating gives CASSPDRGE. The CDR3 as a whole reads CASSPDRGEEVFF.

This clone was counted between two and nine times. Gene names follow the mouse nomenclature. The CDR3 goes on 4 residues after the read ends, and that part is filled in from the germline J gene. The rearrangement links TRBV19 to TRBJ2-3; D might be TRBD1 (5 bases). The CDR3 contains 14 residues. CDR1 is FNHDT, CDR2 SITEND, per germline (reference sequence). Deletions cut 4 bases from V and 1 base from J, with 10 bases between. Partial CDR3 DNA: TGTGCCAGCAGTTGGCAGGGCGGTGCAGAA. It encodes CASSWQGGAE. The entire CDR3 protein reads CASSWQGGAETLYF.

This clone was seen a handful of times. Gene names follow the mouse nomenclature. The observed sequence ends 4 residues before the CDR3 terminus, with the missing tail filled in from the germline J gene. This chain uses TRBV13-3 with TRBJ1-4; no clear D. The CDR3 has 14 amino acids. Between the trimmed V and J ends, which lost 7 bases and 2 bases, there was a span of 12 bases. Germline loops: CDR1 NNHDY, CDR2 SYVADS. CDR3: CASRGQTSNERLFF. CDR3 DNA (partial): TGTGCCAGCCGAGGTCAGACATCCAACGAA.

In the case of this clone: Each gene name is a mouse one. CDR3 DNA, as far as it was read: TGTGCCAGCAGTGATATGGCTGGAGCTAGTGCAGAA. Amino acid sequence: CASSDMAGASAE. The entire CDR3 reads CASSDMAGASAETLYF. This sequence joins TRBV13-3 and TRBJ2-3; no clear D. The sequenced fragment ends 4 residues before the CDR3 boundary, so the rest is inferred from the germline J gene. Trimming removed 1 base at V and 0 bases at J, with 12 bases between. CDR3 length: 16 amino acids. Germline V gene sequence: CDR1 NNHDY, CDR2 SYVADS.

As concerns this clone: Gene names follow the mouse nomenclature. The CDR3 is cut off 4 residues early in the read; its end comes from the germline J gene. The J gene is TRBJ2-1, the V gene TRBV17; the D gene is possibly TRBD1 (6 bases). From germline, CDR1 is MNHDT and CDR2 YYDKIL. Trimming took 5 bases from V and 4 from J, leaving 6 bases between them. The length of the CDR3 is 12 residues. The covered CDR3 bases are TGTGCTAGCAGTGGGACATATGCT. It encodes CASSGTYA. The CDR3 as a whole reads CASSGTYAEQFF.

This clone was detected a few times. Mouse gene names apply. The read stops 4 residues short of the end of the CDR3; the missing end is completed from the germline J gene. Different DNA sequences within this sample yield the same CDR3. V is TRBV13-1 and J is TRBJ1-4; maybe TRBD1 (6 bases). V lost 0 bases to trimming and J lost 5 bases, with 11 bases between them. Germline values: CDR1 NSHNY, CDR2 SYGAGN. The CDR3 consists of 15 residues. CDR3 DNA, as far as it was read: TGTGCCAGCAGTGATGGGGGGACACCAAACGAA. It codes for CASSDGGTPNE. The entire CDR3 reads CASSDGGTPNERLFF.

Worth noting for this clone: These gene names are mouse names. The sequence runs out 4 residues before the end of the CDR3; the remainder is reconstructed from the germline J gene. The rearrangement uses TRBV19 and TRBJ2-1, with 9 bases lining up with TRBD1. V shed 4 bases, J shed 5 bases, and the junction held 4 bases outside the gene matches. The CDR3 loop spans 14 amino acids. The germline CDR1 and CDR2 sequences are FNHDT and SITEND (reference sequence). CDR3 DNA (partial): TGTGCCAGCAGTTCTTGGGACAGGGATGCT. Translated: CASSSWDRDA. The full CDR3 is CASSSWDRDAEQFF.

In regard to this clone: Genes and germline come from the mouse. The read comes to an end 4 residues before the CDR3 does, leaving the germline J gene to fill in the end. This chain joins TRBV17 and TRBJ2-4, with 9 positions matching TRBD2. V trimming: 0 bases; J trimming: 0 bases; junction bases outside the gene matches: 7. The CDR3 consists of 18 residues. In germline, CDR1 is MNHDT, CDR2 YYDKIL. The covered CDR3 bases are TGTGCTAGCAGTAGAGATCGCGGGACTGGGACTAGTCAAAAC. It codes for CASSRDRGTGTSQN. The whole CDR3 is CASSRDRGTGTSQNTLYF. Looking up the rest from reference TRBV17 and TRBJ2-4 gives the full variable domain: DTTVKQNPRYKLARVGKPVNLICSQTMNHDTMYWYQKKPNQAPKLLLFYYDKILNREADTFEKFQSSRPNNSFCSLYIGSAGLEYSAMYLCASSRDRGTGTSQNTLYFGAGTRLSVL.

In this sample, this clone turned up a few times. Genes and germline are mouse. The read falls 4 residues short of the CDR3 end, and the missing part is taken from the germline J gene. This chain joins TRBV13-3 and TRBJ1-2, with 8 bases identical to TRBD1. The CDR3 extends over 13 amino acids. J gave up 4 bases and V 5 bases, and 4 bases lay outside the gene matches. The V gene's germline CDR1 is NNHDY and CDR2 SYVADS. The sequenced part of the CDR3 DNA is TGTGCCAGCAGCCCTCAGGGGGCCTCC. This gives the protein CASSPQGAS. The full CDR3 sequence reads CASSPQGASDYTF.

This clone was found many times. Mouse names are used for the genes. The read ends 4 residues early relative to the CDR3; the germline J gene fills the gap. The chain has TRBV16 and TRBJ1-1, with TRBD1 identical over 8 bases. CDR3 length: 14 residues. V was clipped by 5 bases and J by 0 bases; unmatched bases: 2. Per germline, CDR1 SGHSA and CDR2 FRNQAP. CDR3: CASSPDRANTEVFF. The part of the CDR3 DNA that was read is TGTGCAAGCAGCCCGGACAGGGCAAACACA.

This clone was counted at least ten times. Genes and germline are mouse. The DNA read from the CDR3 is TGTGCCAGCAGTTTTCTGGGGTAT. It yields the protein CASSFLGY. The whole CDR3 protein is CASSFLGYEQYF. The V call is TRBV13-3, the J call TRBJ2-7, with a tentative D call TRBD2 (6 bases). The read terminates 4 residues ahead of where the CDR3 ends, so the germline J gene completes it. The CDR3 sequence is 12 residues long. Looked up from germline, CDR1 is NNHDY and CDR2 is SYVADS.

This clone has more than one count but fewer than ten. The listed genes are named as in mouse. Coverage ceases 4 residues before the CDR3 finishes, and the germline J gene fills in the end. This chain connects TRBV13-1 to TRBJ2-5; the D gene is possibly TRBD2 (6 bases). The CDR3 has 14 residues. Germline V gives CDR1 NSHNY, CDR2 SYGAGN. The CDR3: CASSDAALGDTQYF. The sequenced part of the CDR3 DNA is TGTGCCAGCAGTGATGCAGCCCTGGGGGAC.

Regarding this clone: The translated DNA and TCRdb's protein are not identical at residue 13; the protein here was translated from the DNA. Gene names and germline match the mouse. CDR3 region: CASSIVDSLYNSPLYF. The part of the CDR3 DNA that was read is TGTGCCAGCAGTATTGTGGACAGCCTCTATAATTCGCCC. This rearrangement joins TRBV19 to TRBJ1-6; tentative D call: TRBD1 (6 bases). The read terminates 3 residues ahead of where the CDR3 ends, so the germline J gene completes it. TRBJ1-6 is known as an ORF, though its function is uncertain. There are 16 residues in the CDR3. V lost 2 bases and J lost 3, with 12 bases in between. CDR1 FNHDT and CDR2 SITEND come from the germline V gene (reference sequence).

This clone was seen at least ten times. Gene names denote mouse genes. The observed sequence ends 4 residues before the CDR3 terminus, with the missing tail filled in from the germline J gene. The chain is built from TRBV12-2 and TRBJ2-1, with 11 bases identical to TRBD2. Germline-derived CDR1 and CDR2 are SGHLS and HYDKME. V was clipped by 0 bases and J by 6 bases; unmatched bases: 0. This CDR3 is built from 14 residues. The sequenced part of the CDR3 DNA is TGTGCCAGCTCTCTCGGGACTGGGGGTGCT. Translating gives CASSLGTGGA. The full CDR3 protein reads CASSLGTGGAEQFF.

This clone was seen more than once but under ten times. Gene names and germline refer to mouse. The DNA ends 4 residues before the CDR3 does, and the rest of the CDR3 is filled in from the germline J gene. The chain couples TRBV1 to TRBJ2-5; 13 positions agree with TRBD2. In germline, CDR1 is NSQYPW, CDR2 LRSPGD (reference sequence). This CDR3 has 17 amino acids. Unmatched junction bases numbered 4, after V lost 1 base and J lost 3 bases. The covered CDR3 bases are TGCACCTGCAGTGCAGCCCGGGACTGGGGGGGTCAAGAC. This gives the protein CTCSAARDWGGQD. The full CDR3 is CTCSAARDWGGQDTQYF.

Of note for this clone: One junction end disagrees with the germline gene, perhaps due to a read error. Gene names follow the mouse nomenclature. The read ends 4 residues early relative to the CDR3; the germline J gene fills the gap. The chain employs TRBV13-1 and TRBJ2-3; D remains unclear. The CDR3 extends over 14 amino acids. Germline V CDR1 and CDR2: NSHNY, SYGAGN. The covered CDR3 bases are TGTGCCAGCAGTGAACGACTTAGTGTAGAA. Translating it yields CASSERLSVE. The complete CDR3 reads CASSERLSVETLYF.

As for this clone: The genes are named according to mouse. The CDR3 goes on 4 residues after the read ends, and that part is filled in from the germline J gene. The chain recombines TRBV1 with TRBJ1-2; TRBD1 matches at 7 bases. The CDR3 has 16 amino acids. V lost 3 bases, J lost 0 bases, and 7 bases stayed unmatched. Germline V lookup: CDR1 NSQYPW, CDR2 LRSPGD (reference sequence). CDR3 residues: CTCSAPRTGANSDYTF. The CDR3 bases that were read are TGCACCTGCAGTGCCCCCAGGACAGGAGCAAACTCC. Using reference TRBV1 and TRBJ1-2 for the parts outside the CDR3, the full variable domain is VTLLEQNPRWRLVPRGQAVNLRCILKNSQYPWMSWYQQDLQKQLQWLFTLRSPGDKEVKSLPGADYLATRVTDTELRLQVANMSQGRTLYCTCSAPRTGANSDYTFGSGTRLLVI.

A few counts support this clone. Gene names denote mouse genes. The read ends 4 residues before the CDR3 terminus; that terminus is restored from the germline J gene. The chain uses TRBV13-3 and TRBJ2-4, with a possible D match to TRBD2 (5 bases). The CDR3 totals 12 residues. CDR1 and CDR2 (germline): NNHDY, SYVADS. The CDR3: CASSVAGNTLYF. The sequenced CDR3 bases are TGTGCCAGCAGTGTCGCTGGGAAC.

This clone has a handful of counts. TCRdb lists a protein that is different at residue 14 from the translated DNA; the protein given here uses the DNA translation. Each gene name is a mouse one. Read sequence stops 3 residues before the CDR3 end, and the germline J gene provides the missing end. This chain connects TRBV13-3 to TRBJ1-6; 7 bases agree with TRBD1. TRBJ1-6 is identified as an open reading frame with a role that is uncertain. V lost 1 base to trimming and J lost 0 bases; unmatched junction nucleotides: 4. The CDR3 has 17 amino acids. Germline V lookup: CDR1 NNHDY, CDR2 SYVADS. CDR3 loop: CASSDRDSYSYNSPLYF. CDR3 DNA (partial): TGTGCCAGCAGTGATAGGGACAGCTATTCCTATAATTCGCCC.